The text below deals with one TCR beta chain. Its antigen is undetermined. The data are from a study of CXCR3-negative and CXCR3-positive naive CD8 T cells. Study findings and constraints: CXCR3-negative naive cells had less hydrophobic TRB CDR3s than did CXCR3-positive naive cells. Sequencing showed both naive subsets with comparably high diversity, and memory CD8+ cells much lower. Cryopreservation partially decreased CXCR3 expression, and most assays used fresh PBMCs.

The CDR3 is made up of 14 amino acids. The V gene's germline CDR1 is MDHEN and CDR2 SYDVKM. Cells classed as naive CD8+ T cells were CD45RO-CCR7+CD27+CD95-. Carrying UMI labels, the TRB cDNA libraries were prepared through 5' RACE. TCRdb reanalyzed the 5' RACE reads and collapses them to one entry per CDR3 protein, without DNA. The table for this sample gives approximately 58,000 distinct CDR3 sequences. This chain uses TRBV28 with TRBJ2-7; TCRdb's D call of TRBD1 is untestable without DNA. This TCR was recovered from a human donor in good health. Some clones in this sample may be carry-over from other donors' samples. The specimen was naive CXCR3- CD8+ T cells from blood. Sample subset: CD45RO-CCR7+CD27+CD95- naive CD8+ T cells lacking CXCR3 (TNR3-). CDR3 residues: CASRPNRGPDEQYF.